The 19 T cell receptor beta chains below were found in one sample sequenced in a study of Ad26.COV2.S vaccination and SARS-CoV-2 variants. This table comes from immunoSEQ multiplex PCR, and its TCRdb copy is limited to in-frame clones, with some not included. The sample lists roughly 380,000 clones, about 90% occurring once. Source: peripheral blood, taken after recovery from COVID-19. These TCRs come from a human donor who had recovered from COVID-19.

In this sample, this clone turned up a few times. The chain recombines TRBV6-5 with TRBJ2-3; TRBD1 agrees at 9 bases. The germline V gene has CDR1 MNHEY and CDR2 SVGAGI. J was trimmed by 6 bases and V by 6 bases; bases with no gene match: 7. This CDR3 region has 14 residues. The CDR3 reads CASRDRGAGDTQYF. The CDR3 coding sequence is TGTGCCAGCAGGGACAGGGGCGCCGGGGATACGCAGTATTTT.

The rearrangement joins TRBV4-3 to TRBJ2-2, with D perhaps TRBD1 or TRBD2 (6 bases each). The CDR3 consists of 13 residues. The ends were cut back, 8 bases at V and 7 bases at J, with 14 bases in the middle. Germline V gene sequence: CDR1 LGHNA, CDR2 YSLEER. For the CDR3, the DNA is TGCGCCAGCGGGGGGCCTTTAAACGGGGAGCTGTTTTTT. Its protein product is CASGGPLNGELFF.

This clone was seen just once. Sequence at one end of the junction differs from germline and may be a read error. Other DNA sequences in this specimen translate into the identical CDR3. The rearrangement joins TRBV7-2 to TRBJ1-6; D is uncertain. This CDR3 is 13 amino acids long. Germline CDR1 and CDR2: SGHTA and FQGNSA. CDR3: CASSLYFNSPLHF. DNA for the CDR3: TGTGCCAGTAGCTTATACTTTAATTCACCCCTCCACTTT.

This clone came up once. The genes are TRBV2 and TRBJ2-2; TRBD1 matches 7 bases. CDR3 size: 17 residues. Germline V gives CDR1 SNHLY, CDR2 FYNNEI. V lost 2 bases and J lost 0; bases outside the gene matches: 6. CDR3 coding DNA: TGTGCCAGCAGTGAAATCTGGGACAGCGCGAACACCGGGGAGCTGTTTTTT. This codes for CASSEIWDSANTGELFF.

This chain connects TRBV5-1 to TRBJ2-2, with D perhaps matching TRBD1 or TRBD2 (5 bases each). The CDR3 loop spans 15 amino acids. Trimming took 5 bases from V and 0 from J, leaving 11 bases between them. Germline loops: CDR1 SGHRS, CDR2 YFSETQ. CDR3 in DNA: TGCGCCAGCAGACACTGGGGGACGAACACCGGGGAGCTGTTTTTT. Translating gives CASRHWGTNTGELFF. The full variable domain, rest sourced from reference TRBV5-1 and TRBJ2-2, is KAGVTQTPRYLIKTRGQQVTLSCSPISGHRSVSWYQQTPGQGLQFLFEYFSETQRNKGNFPGRFSGRQFSNSRSEMNVSTLELGDSALYLCASRHWGTNTGELFFGEGSRLTVL.

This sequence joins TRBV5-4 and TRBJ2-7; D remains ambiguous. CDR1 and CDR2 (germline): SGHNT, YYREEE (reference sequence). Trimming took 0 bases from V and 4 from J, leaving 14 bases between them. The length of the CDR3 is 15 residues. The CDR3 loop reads CASSLVASELYEQYF. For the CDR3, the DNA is TGTGCCAGCAGCTTGGTAGCCTCCGAATTATACGAGCAGTACTTC.

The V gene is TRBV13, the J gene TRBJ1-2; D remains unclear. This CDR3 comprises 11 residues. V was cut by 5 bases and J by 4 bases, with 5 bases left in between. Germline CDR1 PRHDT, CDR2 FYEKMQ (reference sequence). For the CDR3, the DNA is TGTGCCAGCAGCGCAAGCTATGGCTACACCTTC. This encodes CASSASYGYTF.

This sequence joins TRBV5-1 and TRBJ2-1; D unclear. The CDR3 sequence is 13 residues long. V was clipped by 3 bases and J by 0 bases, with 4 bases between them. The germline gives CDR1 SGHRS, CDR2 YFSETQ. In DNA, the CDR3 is TGCGCCAGCAGCTCCCTCTCCTACAATGAGCAGTTCTTC. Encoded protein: CASSSLSYNEQFF.

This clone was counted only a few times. CDR3 in amino acids: CASSLAVRSGNTEAFF. The CDR3 nucleotides are TGTGCCAGCAGCTTAGCGGTTCGCAGTGGGAACACTGAAGCTTTCTTT. This sequence joins TRBV7-6 and TRBJ1-1, with no clear D. The CDR3 covers 16 residues. Germline CDR1 and CDR2: SGHVS and FNYEAQ. Trimming cost V 0 bases and J 1 base, with 12 bases left between them.

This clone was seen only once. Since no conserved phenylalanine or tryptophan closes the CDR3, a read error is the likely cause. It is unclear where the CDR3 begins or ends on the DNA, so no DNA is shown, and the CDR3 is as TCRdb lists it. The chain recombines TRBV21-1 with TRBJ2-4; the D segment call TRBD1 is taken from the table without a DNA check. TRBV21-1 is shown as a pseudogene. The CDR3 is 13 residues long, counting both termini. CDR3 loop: CASSKRTTGVFLI.

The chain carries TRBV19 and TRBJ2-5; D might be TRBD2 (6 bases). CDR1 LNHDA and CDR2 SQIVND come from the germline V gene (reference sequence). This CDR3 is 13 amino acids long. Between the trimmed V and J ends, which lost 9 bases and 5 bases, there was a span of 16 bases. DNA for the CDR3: TGTGCCAGCAATTCCGGCGGGGTGGAGACCCAGTACTTC. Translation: CASNSGGVETQYF.

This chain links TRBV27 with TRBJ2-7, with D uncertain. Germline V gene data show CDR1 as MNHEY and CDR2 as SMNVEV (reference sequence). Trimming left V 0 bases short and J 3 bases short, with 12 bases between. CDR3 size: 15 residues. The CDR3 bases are TGTGCCAGCAGTTTATCCCCCGATACAGTCTACGAGCAGTACTTC. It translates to CASSLSPDTVYEQYF.

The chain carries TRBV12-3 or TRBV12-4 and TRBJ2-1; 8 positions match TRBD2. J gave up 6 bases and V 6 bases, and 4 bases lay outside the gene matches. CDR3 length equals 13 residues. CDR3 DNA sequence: TGTGCCAGCAGACGGGGGGGCGTCAATGAGCAGTTCTTC. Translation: CASRRGGVNEQFF.

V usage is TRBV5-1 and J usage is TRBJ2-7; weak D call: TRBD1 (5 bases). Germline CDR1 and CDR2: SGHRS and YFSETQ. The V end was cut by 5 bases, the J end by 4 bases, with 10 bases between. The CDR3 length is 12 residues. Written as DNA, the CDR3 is TGCGCCAGCAGGAGACAGCCTTACGAGCAGTACTTC. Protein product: CASRRQPYEQYF.

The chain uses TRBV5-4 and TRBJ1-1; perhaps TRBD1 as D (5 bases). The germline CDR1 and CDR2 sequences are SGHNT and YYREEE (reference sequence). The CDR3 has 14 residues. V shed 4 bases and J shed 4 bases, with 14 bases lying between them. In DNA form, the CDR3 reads TGTGCCAGCAGCGGGGACCTGGGTCGCACTGAAGCTTTCTTT. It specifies CASSGDLGRTEAFF. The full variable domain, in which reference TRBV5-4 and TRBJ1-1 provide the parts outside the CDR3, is ETGVTQSPTHLIKTRGQQVTLRCSSQSGHNTVSWYQQALGQGPQFIFQYYREEENGRGNFPPRFSGLQFPNYSSELNVNALELDDSALYLCASSGDLGRTEAFFGQGTRLTVV.

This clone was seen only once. The CDR3 region has the DNA TGTGCCAGCAGCCCGAGACCCGACAGTGAGGGCTACACCTTC. It is translated as CASSPRPDSEGYTF. V gene TRBV11-2 combines with J gene TRBJ1-2, with D possibly TRBD1 on 5 matching bases. The CDR3 totals 14 residues. CDR1 and CDR2 (germline): SGHAT, FQNNGV. V lost 5 bases, J lost 8 bases, and 18 bases lay in between.

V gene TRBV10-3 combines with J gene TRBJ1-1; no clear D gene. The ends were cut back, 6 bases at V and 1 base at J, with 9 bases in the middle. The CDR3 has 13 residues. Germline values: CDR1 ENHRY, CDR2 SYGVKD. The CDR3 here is CAIRPAANTEAFF. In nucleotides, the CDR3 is TGTGCCATCAGACCTGCTGCGAACACTGAAGCTTTCTTT.

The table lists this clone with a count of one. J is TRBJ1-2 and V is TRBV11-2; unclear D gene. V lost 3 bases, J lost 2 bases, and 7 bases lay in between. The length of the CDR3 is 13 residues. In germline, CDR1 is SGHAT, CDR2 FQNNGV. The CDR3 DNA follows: TGTGCCAGCAGCTTTGGACCGAACTATGGCTACACCTTC. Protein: CASSFGPNYGYTF.

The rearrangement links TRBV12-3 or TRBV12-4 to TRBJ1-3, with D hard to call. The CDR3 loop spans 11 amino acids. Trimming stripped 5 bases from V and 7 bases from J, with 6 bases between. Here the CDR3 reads CASSTVNTIYF. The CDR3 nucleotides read TGTGCCAGCAGTACGGTTAACACCATATATTTT.